The 3 T cell receptor beta chains below all came from one sample that was sequenced in a study of glioma-infiltrating T cells after dendritic cell vaccination. The method was immunoSEQ multiplex PCR; TCRdb's version includes in-frame clones alone and lacks a portion of them. The table lists under 100,000 clones, under 90% of them singletons. The sequenced sample was blood, obtained before dendritic cell vaccination. These receptors all come from a human donor with glioblastoma.

The CDR3 protein is CASSEFQDTQYF. The CDR3 DNA sequence: TGTGCCAGCAGTGAATTTCAGGATACGCAGTATTTT. The chain has TRBV6-5 and TRBJ2-3, with D unclear. Between the trimmed V and J ends, which lost 5 bases and 6 bases, there was a span of 9 bases. Germline values: CDR1 MNHEY, CDR2 SVGAGI. This CDR3 contains 12 residues.

This sequence joins TRBV7-6 and TRBJ2-5; possible D gene TRBD1, 5 bases. Per germline, CDR1 SGHVS and CDR2 FNYEAQ. V dropped 4 bases and J dropped 11 bases, with 11 bases sitting between them. This CDR3 contains 11 residues. The CDR3 bases are TGTGCCAGCAGCTCCACAGGTGGGCAGTACTTC. Encoded protein: CASSSTGGQYF.

The chain employs TRBV30 and TRBJ2-2; D remains unclear. V was shortened by 2 bases and J by 7 bases, with 17 bases between the two germline ends. Germline V lookup: CDR1 GTSNPN, CDR2 SVGIG (reference sequence). The CDR3 spans 15 residues. The CDR3 reads CAWSPNNVFGGELFF. The CDR3 DNA reads as TGTGCCTGGAGTCCCAATAATGTGTTCGGCGGGGAGCTGTTTTTT. The full variable domain, rest sourced from reference TRBV30 and TRBJ2-2, is SQTIHQWPATLVQPVGSPLSLECTVEGTSNPNLYWYRQAAGRGLQLLFYSVGIGQISSEVPQNLSASRPQDRQFILSSKKLLLSDSGFYLCAWSPNNVFGGELFFGEGSRLTVL.